Following are 28 T cell receptor beta chains from one sample sequenced in a study of CD8 T cells in ankylosing spondylitis. TCRdb reprocessed the 5' RACE reads via MiXCR and lists one record per CDR3 protein. The data contain roughly 260,000 distinct CDR3 sequences, 20% of them seen just once; the ten biggest clones take up under 8.5%. The sample taken for sequencing was blood, either unsorted or a sorted T cell fraction (not recorded which). The origin of the receptors is a male donor with ankylosing spondylitis or in good health (not recorded which).

This clonotype occurred many times. This chain links TRBV20-1 with TRBJ2-5, with a weak D call TRBD2 (6 bases). The ends were cut back, 0 bases at V and 6 bases at J, with 20 bases in the middle. The CDR3 extends over 16 amino acids. In germline, CDR1 is DFQATT, CDR2 SNEGSKA (reference sequence). The CDR3 DNA sequence: TGCAGTGCTAGAGATGGGCGCGGGACCGGTACCAAGACCCAGTACTTC. Translation: CSARDGRGTGTKTQYF.

The J gene is TRBJ2-3, the V gene TRBV20-1, with D possibly being TRBD2 (6 bases). This CDR3 is 15 amino acids long. Germline CDR1 and CDR2: DFQATT and SNEGSKA (reference sequence). Trimming shortened V by 0 bases and J by 2 bases, and 12 bases separated the two germline ends. CDR3 nucleotide sequence: TGCAGTGCTAGAGATCCGGGGGAGTACACAGATACGCAGTATTTT. Translating it yields CSARDPGEYTDTQYF.

This clonotype appeared many times. This chain uses TRBV12-3 or TRBV12-4 with TRBJ1-6; no definite D call. The CDR3 runs to 13 residues. The V end lost 6 bases, the J end lost 9 bases, and 12 bases lay between the germline ends. The CDR3 spells CASRRGYSSPLHF. The CDR3 coding sequence is TGTGCCAGCAGGAGAGGTTACAGTTCACCCCTCCACTTT.

This chain connects TRBV7-8 to TRBJ2-2; 8 bases agree with TRBD2. The junction had 15 bases not matched to a gene; V was cut back by 8 bases and J by 4 bases. The length of the CDR3 is 17 residues. Germline V CDR1 and CDR2: SGHVS, FQNEAQ. The chain's CDR3 is CASERSTGGLVTGELFF. Here the CDR3 DNA reads TGTGCCAGCGAGCGCTCCACGGGGGGGTTGGTCACCGGGGAGCTGTTTTTT.

This rearrangement joins TRBV7-8 to TRBJ1-4; 8 nucleotides align to TRBD1. CDR3 length: 13 residues. V dropped 4 bases and J dropped 8; count of bases not matched to a gene: 3. CDR1 and CDR2 from the germline V gene are SGHVS and FQNEAQ. The CDR3 DNA reads as TGTGCCAGCAGCTATACAGGGGGGGAAAAACTGTTTTTT. It yields the protein CASSYTGGEKLFF.

In its sample, this clonotype was seen a few times. The chain links TRBV29-1 to TRBJ1-2; D is possibly TRBD1 (5 bases). With 1 base removed from V and 8 bases from J, the gap between germline ends came to 14 bases. In germline, CDR1 is SQVTM, CDR2 ANQGSEA. The CDR3 is made up of 13 amino acids. The chain's CDR3 is CSVEVGQGSGYTF. The CDR3 DNA reads TGCAGCGTTGAAGTGGGTCAGGGTTCAGGCTACACCTTC.

This clonotype has ten or more counts. The chain recombines TRBV6-1 with TRBJ2-7; no definite D call. Germline CDR1 reads MNHNS; CDR2 reads SASEGT. V lost 2 bases and J lost 5, with 4 bases in between. The CDR3 spans 11 residues. CDR3 protein: CASSEIHEQYV. The CDR3 DNA is TGTGCCAGCAGTGAAATTCACGAGCAGTACGTC.

This clonotype was found many times. V gene TRBV5-6 combines with J gene TRBJ2-1, with TRBD2 matching 8 bases. Germline V gene sequence: CDR1 SGHDT, CDR2 YYEEEE. Losses at the gene ends were 2 bases for V and 6 bases for J; bases not matched to a gene: 7. This CDR3 has 15 residues. The CDR3 DNA follows: TGTGCCAGCAGCTTCCCCGGGGGGGCGGGCAATGAGCAGTTCTTC. Translated: CASSFPGGAGNEQFF.

The chain joins TRBV27 to TRBJ1-6; D is unclear. Germline V CDR1 and CDR2: MNHEY, SMNVEV (reference sequence). The V end was cut by 5 bases, the J end by 10 bases, with 9 bases between. The CDR3 loop spans 12 amino acids. The CDR3 is CASSPEGSPLHF. Written as DNA, the CDR3 is TGTGCCAGCAGTCCGGAAGGGTCACCCCTCCACTTT.

The J gene is TRBJ2-2, the V gene TRBV11-2, with 12 bases lining up with TRBD1. Germline lookup yields CDR1 SGHAT and CDR2 FQNNGV. V shed 4 bases, J shed 7 bases, and the junction held 4 bases outside the gene matches. The CDR3 loop spans 15 amino acids. The CDR3 loop reads CASSSGQGAGGELFF. The CDR3 coding sequence is TGTGCCAGCAGCTCGGGACAGGGGGCCGGCGGGGAGCTGTTTTTT.

This chain links TRBV13 with TRBJ1-5, with D tentatively TRBD1 (5 bases). V shed 5 bases and J shed 0 bases, with 11 bases lying between them. This CDR3 is 15 amino acids long. Germline values: CDR1 PRHDT, CDR2 FYEKMQ (reference sequence). CDR3 loop: CASSKYGGSNQPQHF. CDR3 DNA sequence: TGTGCCAGCAGCAAATACGGGGGTAGCAATCAGCCCCAGCATTTT.

This clonotype was picked up a small number of times. This chain uses TRBV29-1 with TRBJ2-2, with TRBD1 as a possible D gene (6 bases). V dropped 7 bases and J dropped 7 bases, with 13 bases sitting between them. Germline V gene data show CDR1 as SQVTM and CDR2 as ANQGSEA. CDR3 size: 12 residues. The DNA for the CDR3 is TGCAGCGCCCAGGGGTCCGGCGGGGAGCTGTTTTTT. It codes for CSAQGSGGELFF.

The CDR3 DNA reads TGCGCCAGCAGCACATACCCGGGGACAGCCAATCTGTACAATGAGCAGTTCTTC. This sequence encodes CASSTYPGTANLYNEQFF. The V gene is TRBV5-1, the J gene TRBJ2-1; 7 positions match TRBD1. J lost 4 bases, V lost 4 bases, and 17 bases had no gene match. Germline loops: CDR1 SGHRS, CDR2 YFSETQ. The CDR3 covers 18 residues. Full variable domain (missing parts from reference TRBV5-1 and TRBJ2-1): KAGVTQTPRYLIKTRGQQVTLSCSPISGHRSVSWYQQTPGQGLQFLFEYFSETQRNKGNFPGRFSGRQFSNSRSEMNVSTLELGDSALYLCASSTYPGTANLYNEQFFGPGTRLTVL.

The chain combines TRBV10-3 with TRBJ2-1, with 14 bases lining up with TRBD2. The length of the CDR3 is 13 residues. The junction had 7 bases not matched to a gene; V was cut back by 6 bases and J by 15 bases. Germline V gives CDR1 ENHRY, CDR2 SYGVKD. The CDR3 DNA sequence: TGTGCCATCAGCCCGACTAGCGGGAGGGCACTGTTCTTC. This codes for CAISPTSGRALFF.

This chain joins TRBV4-1 and TRBJ2-2; possible D gene TRBD1, 5 bases. The CDR3 is made up of 17 amino acids. Germline lookup yields CDR1 MGHRA and CDR2 YSYEKL. Trimming removed 4 bases at V and 4 bases at J, with 19 bases between. The CDR3 DNA reads as TGCGCCAGCAGCCCCACAGGTTTAGCCTTTGTCACCGGGGAGCTGTTTTTT. Encoded protein: CASSPTGLAFVTGELFF.

The chain recombines TRBV5-1 with TRBJ2-3; D gene uncertain. This CDR3 contains 15 residues. Germline CDR1 and CDR2: SGHRS and YFSETQ. Trimming removed 4 bases at V and 2 bases at J, with 14 bases between. Here the CDR3 DNA reads TGCGCCAGCAGCATTGACATTGGGGTCACAGATACGCAGTATTTT. It encodes CASSIDIGVTDTQYF. Drawing the rest from reference TRBV5-1 and TRBJ2-3, the complete variable domain is KAGVTQTPRYLIKTRGQQVTLSCSPISGHRSVSWYQQTPGQGLQFLFEYFSETQRNKGNFPGRFSGRQFSNSRSEMNVSTLELGDSALYLCASSIDIGVTDTQYFGPGTRLTVL.

The chain recombines TRBV7-8 with TRBJ2-1, with D perhaps matching TRBD1 or TRBD2 (5 bases each). The CDR3 is 18 amino acids. With 1 base removed from V and 0 bases from J, the gap between germline ends came to 16 bases. The germline CDR1 and CDR2 sequences are SGHVS and FQNEAQ. The CDR3 loop is CASSLGIRDVSSYNEQFF. As DNA, the CDR3 is TGTGCCAGCAGCTTAGGAATCCGGGACGTGAGCTCCTACAATGAGCAGTTCTTC.

The table lists this clonotype with a few counts. The chain is built from TRBV5-1 and TRBJ1-1, with D maybe TRBD1 (6 bases). V lost 4 bases to trimming and J lost 3 bases, with 16 bases between them. CDR1 is SGHRS, CDR2 YFSETQ, per germline. CDR3 length: 15 amino acids. CDR3 sequence reads: CASSPLTGLDTEAFF. CDR3 nucleotides: TGCGCCAGCAGCCCCCTTACAGGGTTGGACACTGAAGCTTTCTTT.

A few counts support this clonotype. The chain has TRBV20-1 and TRBJ2-5; a possible D gene is TRBD1 (6 bases). The germline V and J ends were trimmed by 1 base and 5 bases, with 14 bases remaining between them. The CDR3 extends over 14 amino acids. Germline CDR1 and CDR2: DFQATT and SNEGSKA (reference sequence). CDR3 residues: CSARGGGWTETQYF. DNA of the CDR3: TGCAGTGCTAGAGGAGGGGGATGGACGGAGACCCAGTACTTC.

This clonotype was recorded a few times. V usage is TRBV29-1 and J usage is TRBJ1-4; D is possibly TRBD1 (6 bases). V dropped 6 bases and J dropped 0 bases, with 14 bases sitting between them. Per the germline V gene, CDR1 is SQVTM and CDR2 is ANQGSEA. The CDR3 is made up of 15 amino acids. The DNA of the CDR3 is TGCAGCGTAAAGGGGACACCGGCAACTAATGAAAAACTGTTTTTT. It translates to CSVKGTPATNEKLFF.

This clonotype was recorded at least ten times. V gene TRBV5-1 combines with J gene TRBJ2-2; no reliable D call. Trimming shortened V by 1 base and J by 4 bases, and 2 bases separated the two germline ends. The CDR3 is 12 amino acids. The germline CDR1 and CDR2 sequences are SGHRS and YFSETQ. In DNA form, the CDR3 reads TGCGCCAGCAGCTTGCTCACCGGGGAGCTGTTTTTT. Protein sequence: CASSLLTGELFF.

This clonotype was found a few times. This rearrangement joins TRBV20-1 to TRBJ2-7, with 8 positions matching TRBD1. Germline values: CDR1 DFQATT, CDR2 SNEGSKA (reference sequence). J was trimmed by 5 bases and V by 1 base; bases with no gene match: 4. This CDR3 has 13 amino acids. CDR3 amino acids: CSARGTGWNEQYV. DNA for the CDR3: TGCAGTGCTAGAGGGACAGGGTGGAACGAGCAGTACGTC.

The chain employs TRBV5-1 and TRBJ2-3; 14 positions agree with TRBD2. CDR1 is SGHRS and CDR2 is YFSETQ in the germline V gene. The CDR3 covers 18 residues. J gave up 3 bases and V 4 bases, and 10 bases lay outside the gene matches. CDR3 region: CASSPGLAGVIKTDTQYF. Written as DNA, the CDR3 is TGCGCCAGCAGCCCGGGACTAGCGGGAGTTATCAAGACAGATACGCAGTATTTT. The full variable domain, in which reference TRBV5-1 and TRBJ2-3 provide the parts outside the CDR3, is KAGVTQTPRYLIKTRGQQVTLSCSPISGHRSVSWYQQTPGQGLQFLFEYFSETQRNKGNFPGRFSGRQFSNSRSEMNVSTLELGDSALYLCASSPGLAGVIKTDTQYFGPGTRLTVL.

This clonotype was recorded many times. V is TRBV25-1 and J is TRBJ1-5; no firm D call. The CDR3 consists of 14 residues. From germline, CDR1 is MGHDK and CDR2 SYGVNS. The V gene lost 2 bases and the J gene lost 3 bases, with 8 bases spanning the gap. The CDR3 sequence: CASSESGFNQPQHF. The CDR3 DNA reads TGTGCCAGCAGTGAAAGCGGGTTCAATCAGCCCCAGCATTTT.

This clonotype was counted a few times. The chain carries TRBV3-1 and TRBJ2-1; D perhaps matches TRBD2 (5 bases). V gave up 0 bases and J gave up 6 bases, with 12 bases separating them. CDR1 and CDR2 (germline): LGHDT, YNNKEL (reference sequence). The CDR3 runs to 15 residues. The CDR3, as DNA: TGTGCCAGCAGCCAAGAAAGAGGGATGCCCAATGAGCAGTTCTTC. As protein: CASSQERGMPNEQFF.

This clonotype came up a few times. The rearrangement links TRBV19 to TRBJ2-7; D gene unclear. The CDR3 covers 14 residues. Germline CDR1 and CDR2: LNHDA and SQIVND (reference sequence). Trimming took off 4 bases at V and 0 bases at J, with 10 bases between the two ends. For the CDR3, the DNA is TGTGCCAGTAGTAGGACGGGCACCTCCTACGAGCAGTACGTC. It translates to CASSRTGTSYEQYV.

This clonotype has just one count. The chain employs TRBV14 and TRBJ2-6, with D unresolved. Deletions cut 3 bases from V and 3 bases from J, with 9 bases between. The V gene's germline CDR1 is SGHDN and CDR2 FVKESK. CDR3 length: 15 residues. CDR3 amino acids: CASSHIRSGANVLTF. The CDR3, as DNA: TGTGCCAGCAGCCATATTAGGAGTGGGGCCAACGTCCTGACTTTC.

This clonotype was counted only a few times. The genes are TRBV6-1 and TRBJ2-1, with D maybe TRBD1 (6 bases). Germline CDR1 and CDR2: MNHNS and SASEGT. CDR3 length: 15 amino acids. Trimming took off 0 bases at V and 8 bases at J, with 14 bases between the two ends. The CDR3 here is CASSEAQGRVDEQFF. Written as DNA, the CDR3 is TGTGCCAGCAGTGAAGCACAGGGTAGGGTCGATGAGCAGTTCTTC.